The rows below give T cell receptor beta chains drawn from one sample of a study of post-analysis software for immune sequencing data. TCRdb analysed the PCR reads with MiXCR anew, one entry per CDR3 protein. The table records about 540,000 distinct CDR3 sequences, under 40% of them present only once. Sequencing was performed on blood. Every receptor here comes from a girl aged 2-17 years with multiple sclerosis. CDR3s include the opening cysteine and the closing phenylalanine or tryptophan. D genes are given only for firm matches. Rows give clone size only sometimes, using once, few, many, or a class for an expanded clone.

v_call: TRBV5-1; d_call: NA; j_call: TRBJ2-1; clone_size: NA; cdr3_nt: TGCGCCAGCGGCAGGGAGGCGAGCTCCTACAATGAGCAGTTCTTC; cdr3_aa: CASGREASSYNEQFF
v_call: TRBV7-9; d_call: NA; j_call: TRBJ1-2; clone_size: NA; cdr3_nt: TGTGCCAGCAGCTTATCCCCTCTGGGGACAACCAACTATGGCTACACCTTC; cdr3_aa: CASSLSPLGTTNYGYTF
v_call: TRBV28; d_call: NA; j_call: TRBJ2-1; clone_size: NA; cdr3_nt: TGTGCCAGCAGTTTACCCACCCAATTAACGTCCTACAATGAGCAGTTCTTC; cdr3_aa: CASSLPTQLTSYNEQFF
v_call: TRBV29-1; d_call: NA; j_call: TRBJ2-7; clone_size: many; cdr3_nt: TGCAGCGTTGTGATGGGGTACGAGCAGTACTTC; cdr3_aa: CSVVMGYEQYF
v_call: TRBV20-1; d_call: NA; j_call: TRBJ2-3; clone_size: few; cdr3_nt: TGCAGTGCTAGAGATTACAGCACAGATACGCAGTATTTT; cdr3_aa: CSARDYSTDTQYF
v_call: TRBV20-1; d_call: NA; j_call: TRBJ2-7; clone_size: NA; cdr3_nt: TGCAGTGCCAATCCCTACGGGAGACCCTACGAGCAGTACTTC; cdr3_aa: CSANPYGRPYEQYF
v_call: TRBV7-8; d_call: NA; j_call: TRBJ2-3; clone_size: NA; cdr3_nt: TGTGCCAGCATAGCCGGTACCATCCAGTATTTT; cdr3_aa: CASIAGTIQYF
v_call: TRBV6-5; d_call: TRBD1; j_call: TRBJ2-7; clone_size: many; cdr3_nt: TGTGCCAGCAGCCGTGGACAGGGGCTCTACGAGCAGTACTTC; cdr3_aa: CASSRGQGLYEQYF
v_call: TRBV6-1; d_call: TRBD1; j_call: TRBJ1-2; clone_size: NA; cdr3_nt: TGTGCCAGCAGTGAAGACAGGGGGCAAGTATACTACTATGGCTACACCTTC; cdr3_aa: CASSEDRGQVYYYGYTF
v_call: TRBV7-6; d_call: TRBD1; j_call: TRBJ1-2; clone_size: few; cdr3_nt: TGTGCCAGCAGCTCCGGGACAGTCGGCTACACCTTC; cdr3_aa: CASSSGTVGYTF
v_call: TRBV2; d_call: NA; j_call: TRBJ1-1; clone_size: few; cdr3_nt: TGTGCCAGCGGGGGCCCCAGAGGCATGAACACTGAAGCTTTCTTT; cdr3_aa: CASGGPRGMNTEAFF
v_call: TRBV10-2; d_call: NA; j_call: TRBJ2-5; clone_size: few; cdr3_nt: TGCGCCAGCAGTGAGGCTAGCCGCCAAGAGACCCAGTACTTC; cdr3_aa: CASSEASRQETQYF
v_call: TRBV6-6; d_call: TRBD1; j_call: TRBJ1-2; clone_size: NA; cdr3_nt: TGTGCCAGCAGTTCGACAGGGGGAAGTAACTATGGCTACACCTTC; cdr3_aa: CASSSTGGSNYGYTF
v_call: TRBV12-3/TRBV12-4; d_call: TRBD1; j_call: TRBJ2-6; clone_size: many; cdr3_nt: TGTGCCTGCGCGGGACAGGGTAGGCGTGGGGCCAACGTCCTGACTTTC; cdr3_aa: CACAGQGRRGANVLTF
v_call: TRBV29-1; d_call: NA; j_call: TRBJ1-6; clone_size: NA; cdr3_nt: TGCAGCGTTGAAATTCACGGGGGGAGGCCGAATTCACCCCTCCACTTT; cdr3_aa: CSVEIHGGRPNSPLHF
v_call: TRBV27; d_call: TRBD1; j_call: TRBJ1-6; clone_size: once; cdr3_nt: TGTGCCAGCAGTCTGGTGACAGGGATGAATTCACCCCTCCACTTT; cdr3_aa: CASSLVTGMNSPLHF
v_call: TRBV7-2; d_call: TRBD2; j_call: TRBJ2-1; clone_size: few; cdr3_nt: TGTGCCAGCAGCTTAGAGACTAGCTACGAGCAGTTCTTC; cdr3_aa: CASSLETSYEQFF
v_call: TRBV7-7; d_call: NA; j_call: TRBJ2-1; clone_size: NA; cdr3_nt: TGTGCTAGCAGCCTCCGAACCGGAGGGGCCGAGCAGTTCTTC; cdr3_aa: CASSLRTGGAEQFF
v_call: TRBV18; d_call: TRBD1; j_call: TRBJ2-4; clone_size: NA; cdr3_nt: TGTGCCAGCTCCAGTCAGGGGGTGGAGGAGCAGTACTTC; cdr3_aa: CASSSQGVEEQYF
v_call: TRBV4-1; d_call: TRBD2; j_call: TRBJ2-7; clone_size: few; cdr3_nt: TGCGCCAGCAGCACGACTAGCGGGGGGCGTTACTCCTACGAGCAGTACTTC; cdr3_aa: CASSTTSGGRYSYEQYF
v_call: TRBV7-9; d_call: TRBD1; j_call: TRBJ1-1; clone_size: few; cdr3_nt: TGTGCCAGCAGCTTAGGCTCTTGGCCGGGACAGGGGGCTGAAGCTTTCTTT; cdr3_aa: CASSLGSWPGQGAEAFF
v_call: TRBV7-2; d_call: TRBD2; j_call: TRBJ2-1; clone_size: NA; cdr3_nt: TGTGCCAGCAGCCCACCTGACGGGGGGTACAATGAGCAGTTCTTC; cdr3_aa: CASSPPDGGYNEQFF
v_call: TRBV7-9; d_call: NA; j_call: TRBJ2-5; clone_size: once; cdr3_nt: TGTGCCAGCAGCCCGCCCACGAAGACCCAGTACTTC; cdr3_aa: CASSPPTKTQYF
v_call: TRBV19; d_call: NA; j_call: TRBJ2-2; clone_size: NA; cdr3_nt: TGTGCCAGTAGTATAGTACAAATCAACACCGGGGAGCTGTTTTTT; cdr3_aa: CASSIVQINTGELFF
v_call: TRBV11-2; d_call: NA; j_call: TRBJ2-3; clone_size: NA; cdr3_nt: TGTGCCAGCAGCCCCGGGGTGGATACGCAGTATTTT; cdr3_aa: CASSPGVDTQYF
v_call: TRBV9; d_call: TRBD1; j_call: TRBJ2-6; clone_size: few; cdr3_nt: TGTGCCAGCAGCGGGGATACCGGGACAGGAGGCTCTGGGGCCAACGTCCTGACTTTC; cdr3_aa: CASSGDTGTGGSGANVLTF
v_call: TRBV9; d_call: TRBD1; j_call: TRBJ2-7; clone_size: few; cdr3_nt: TGTGCCAGCAGCGTCTCTGCCGGGGACAGAAGCTACGAGCAGTACTTC; cdr3_aa: CASSVSAGDRSYEQYF
v_call: TRBV6-6; d_call: TRBD1; j_call: TRBJ2-3; clone_size: NA; cdr3_nt: TGTGCCAGCAGACCTAGACAGGGTCCAAGCACAGATACGCAGTATTTT; cdr3_aa: CASRPRQGPSTDTQYF
v_call: TRBV29-1; d_call: NA; j_call: TRBJ2-1; clone_size: many; cdr3_nt: TGCAGCGTCGAGAAGCACCCAGGGTATTCCTACAATGAGCAGTTCTTC; cdr3_aa: CSVEKHPGYSYNEQFF
v_call: TRBV7-2; d_call: NA; j_call: TRBJ2-1; clone_size: NA; cdr3_nt: TGTGCCAGCAGCTTAGACGGGGAACAGCAGTTCTTC; cdr3_aa: CASSLDGEQQFF
v_call: TRBV29-1; d_call: NA; j_call: TRBJ1-5; clone_size: NA; cdr3_nt: TGCAGCGCTTATCAGCCCCAGCATTTT; cdr3_aa: CSAYQPQHF
v_call: TRBV7-8; d_call: NA; j_call: TRBJ2-5; clone_size: few; cdr3_nt: TGTGCCAGCAGCTTACCCAGGGAGGAGACCCAGTACTTC; cdr3_aa: CASSLPREETQYF
v_call: TRBV7-2; d_call: NA; j_call: TRBJ2-7; clone_size: NA; cdr3_nt: TGTGCCAGCAGCTTTGGTGGACCTATCACTTACGAGCAGTACTTC; cdr3_aa: CASSFGGPITYEQYF
v_call: TRBV5-1; d_call: NA; j_call: TRBJ2-1; clone_size: few; cdr3_nt: TGCGCCAGCAGCTTGGCAGGACGGGGGTCGCATGAGCAGTTCTTC; cdr3_aa: CASSLAGRGSHEQFF
v_call: TRBV3-1; d_call: NA; j_call: TRBJ2-2; clone_size: NA; cdr3_nt: TGTGCCAGCAGCCAACGAGGGGGGGTAACGAACACCGGGGAGCTGTTTTTT; cdr3_aa: CASSQRGGVTNTGELFF
v_call: TRBV7-3; d_call: TRBD1; j_call: TRBJ2-3; clone_size: NA; cdr3_nt: TGTGCCAGCAGCCTTACGGGACAGACCACAGATACGCAGTATTTT; cdr3_aa: CASSLTGQTTDTQYF
v_call: TRBV12-3/TRBV12-4; d_call: NA; j_call: TRBJ1-5; clone_size: many; cdr3_nt: TGTGCCAGCAGTCGATCCAATCAGCCCCAGCATTTT; cdr3_aa: CASSRSNQPQHF
v_call: TRBV5-1; d_call: TRBD2; j_call: TRBJ2-1; clone_size: NA; cdr3_nt: TGCGCCAGCAGGTACGGAACTAGCGCCTACAATGAGCAGTTCTTC; cdr3_aa: CASRYGTSAYNEQFF
v_call: TRBV5-6; d_call: TRBD2; j_call: TRBJ2-1; clone_size: few; cdr3_nt: TGTGCCAGCAGCTTCCTAGCGGGGGAGAATGAGCAGTTCTTC; cdr3_aa: CASSFLAGENEQFF
v_call: TRBV20-1; d_call: NA; j_call: TRBJ1-4; clone_size: few; cdr3_nt: TGCAGTGCTACCCTAGGGGCAACTAATGAAAAACTGTTTTTT; cdr3_aa: CSATLGATNEKLFF
v_call: TRBV7-9; d_call: TRBD1; j_call: TRBJ2-4; clone_size: many; cdr3_nt: TGTGCCAGCAGCAGGGACAGAAACATTCAGTACTTC; cdr3_aa: CASSRDRNIQYF
v_call: TRBV20-1; d_call: NA; j_call: TRBJ2-4; clone_size: few; cdr3_nt: TGCAGTAAAAGAGGCGGGGCCCTCGTGGACATTCAGTACTTC; cdr3_aa: CSKRGGALVDIQYF
v_call: TRBV9; d_call: TRBD1; j_call: TRBJ1-6; clone_size: NA; cdr3_nt: TGTGCCAGCAGCGCCCGGGACAGTGATTCACCCCTCCACTTT; cdr3_aa: CASSARDSDSPLHF
v_call: TRBV11-1; d_call: NA; j_call: TRBJ2-6; clone_size: NA; cdr3_nt: TGTGCCAGCAGCACGCGACAACGGTTCAACGTCCTGACTTTC; cdr3_aa: CASSTRQRFNVLTF
v_call: TRBV10-3; d_call: NA; j_call: TRBJ2-5; clone_size: NA; cdr3_nt: TGTGCCATCAGGGGAGTAGAGACCCAGTACTTC; cdr3_aa: CAIRGVETQYF
v_call: TRBV15; d_call: NA; j_call: TRBJ2-5; clone_size: many; cdr3_nt: TGTGCCACCAGCAGAGTAGGCAGATCGGAGACCCAGTACTTC; cdr3_aa: CATSRVGRSETQYF
v_call: TRBV5-1; d_call: TRBD2; j_call: TRBJ2-5; clone_size: NA; cdr3_nt: TGCGCCAGCAGCTTGGCCGGGCAGCGCCTCCGGGGGGAGCAGTACTTC; cdr3_aa: CASSLAGQRLRGEQYF
v_call: TRBV7-3; d_call: NA; j_call: TRBJ2-5; clone_size: once; cdr3_nt: TGTGCCAGCAGCGCCACAGGCCGGCGCCCCAAAGAGACCCAGTACTTC; cdr3_aa: CASSATGRRPKETQYF
v_call: TRBV11-2; d_call: NA; j_call: TRBJ2-7; clone_size: NA; cdr3_nt: TGTGCCAGCAGCTTAATGTACGTGCAGTACTTC; cdr3_aa: CASSLMYVQYF
v_call: TRBV29-1; d_call: NA; j_call: TRBJ2-3; clone_size: NA; cdr3_nt: TGCAGCGTTGAGGGCGGCTACACAGATACGCAGTATTTT; cdr3_aa: CSVEGGYTDTQYF
v_call: TRBV4-1; d_call: TRBD2; j_call: TRBJ2-5; clone_size: many; cdr3_nt: TGCGCCAGCAGCCAAGAGTACGGGAGGGAGACCCAGTACTTC; cdr3_aa: CASSQEYGRETQYF
v_call: TRBV3-1; d_call: NA; j_call: TRBJ2-7; clone_size: NA; cdr3_nt: TGTGCCAGCAGCCAAGTGAGGGGTCAGGACGAGCAGTACTTC; cdr3_aa: CASSQVRGQDEQYF
v_call: TRBV29-1; d_call: TRBD1; j_call: TRBJ2-5; clone_size: NA; cdr3_nt: TGCAGCGTTGTGTGGGGACAGCCCCGAGAGACCCAGTACTTC; cdr3_aa: CSVVWGQPRETQYF
v_call: TRBV12-5; d_call: NA; j_call: TRBJ2-1; clone_size: NA; cdr3_nt: TGTGCTAGTGCTTCCCCCTCCACTGATGAGCAGTTCTTC; cdr3_aa: CASASPSTDEQFF
v_call: TRBV3-1; d_call: TRBD1; j_call: TRBJ2-2; clone_size: NA; cdr3_nt: TGTGCCAGCAACCTACAGGGGGCCACCGGGGAGCTGTTTTTT; cdr3_aa: CASNLQGATGELFF
v_call: TRBV5-1; d_call: NA; j_call: TRBJ2-1; clone_size: NA; cdr3_nt: TGCGCCAGCGCACGAAGATACAATGAGCAGTTCTTC; cdr3_aa: CASARRYNEQFF
v_call: TRBV20-1; d_call: NA; j_call: TRBJ2-5; clone_size: NA; cdr3_nt: TGCAGTGCTAGAGATCGGAAGGAGGTGACCCAGTACTTC; cdr3_aa: CSARDRKEVTQYF
v_call: TRBV12-3/TRBV12-4; d_call: NA; j_call: TRBJ2-4; clone_size: few; cdr3_nt: TGTGCCAGCAGTTTATTTGCAGGGGAAAACATTCAGTACTTC; cdr3_aa: CASSLFAGENIQYF
v_call: TRBV15; d_call: TRBD2; j_call: TRBJ2-3; clone_size: NA; cdr3_nt: TGTGCCACCAGCAGAGACGGGGGGGAACCAGATACGCAGTATTTT; cdr3_aa: CATSRDGGEPDTQYF